Following are 25 T cell receptor beta chains from one sample sequenced in a study of T cells in Graves' hyperthyroidism and ophthalmopathy. Amplified TCR beta CDR3 regions derived from RNA transcripts. When the TCR CDR3 underwent first-round RT-PCR, the HTBI primer set was used. In TCRdb, the multiplex PCR reads were re-called with MiXCR into one record per CDR3 protein. The sample lists 400,000 to 500,000 distinct CDR3 sequences; approximately 15% were seen once. Input material: blood. The receptors derive from a woman younger than 30 with Graves' hyperthyroidism.

This clonotype was seen many times. The chain recombines TRBV20-1 with TRBJ2-7; D is perhaps TRBD2 (5 bases). The CDR3 consists of 12 residues. Germline V lookup: CDR1 DFQATT, CDR2 SNEGSKA (reference sequence). The ends were cut back, 4 bases at V and 2 bases at J, with 9 bases in the middle. CDR3 sequence (DNA): TGCAGTGCTACTCCCGGGACCTACGAGCAGTACTTC. Encoded protein: CSATPGTYEQYF.

This clonotype was seen at least ten times. The chain has TRBV9 and TRBJ2-7; tentative D call: TRBD1 (6 bases). The CDR3 contains 14 residues. Trimming stripped 4 bases from V and 3 bases from J, with 14 bases between. The germline V gene encodes CDR1 SGDLS and CDR2 YYNGEE. The DNA of the CDR3 is TGTGCCAGCAGCCCCCGGGCAGGGGACTACGAGCAGTACTTC. Translation gives CASSPRAGDYEQYF.

This clonotype has a count of ten or more. Its ends do not fully match the called genes, so a read error is possible. The gene calls are TRBV7-7 and TRBJ2-3; weak D call: TRBD2 (7 bases). This CDR3 is 14 amino acids long. CDR1 is SSHAT and CDR2 is FNYEAQ in the germline V gene (reference sequence). CDR3 coding DNA: TGTGCTAGCAGCGGGGACATTGGCACAGATACGCAGTATTTT. Translating it yields CASSGDIGTDTQYF.

This clonotype has ten or more counts. The V and J genes are TRBV28 and TRBJ2-1, with TRBD2 as a possible D gene (6 bases). V lost 6 bases and J 1 base, leaving 13 bases between the germline ends. This CDR3 is 15 amino acids long. CDR1 and CDR2 (germline): MDHEN, SYDVKM. The CDR3: CASSLRDWSYNEQFF. DNA for the CDR3: TGTGCCAGCAGCCTCCGGGACTGGTCCTACAATGAGCAGTTCTTC. Based on the CDR3 plus reference TRBV28 and TRBJ2-1, the full variable domain is DVKVTQSSRYLVKRTGEKVFLECVQDMDHENMFWYRQDPGLGLRLIYFSYDVKMKEKGDIPEGYSVSREKKERFSLILESASTNQTSMYLCASSLRDWSYNEQFFGPGTRLTVL.

This clonotype occurred a few times. The J gene is TRBJ2-7, the V gene TRBV6-6; a possible D gene is TRBD1 (6 bases). The CDR3 spans 15 residues. V lost 2 bases and J lost 0, with 11 bases in between. Per germline, CDR1 MNHNY and CDR2 SVGAGI (reference sequence). This CDR3 is CASSYPRTASYEQYF. As DNA, the CDR3 is TGTGCCAGCAGTTACCCTCGGACAGCCTCCTACGAGCAGTACTTC.

This chain links TRBV9 with TRBJ1-4; D call uncertain. CDR1 and CDR2 (germline): SGDLS, YYNGEE. The CDR3 runs to 15 residues. The germline V and J ends were trimmed by 0 bases and 8 bases, with 14 bases remaining between them. This CDR3 reads CASSVGYMKNEKLFF. CDR3 DNA: TGTGCCAGCAGCGTAGGCTATATGAAAAACGAAAAACTGTTTTTT.

For this clonotype: With a much larger clone just one base away, this may be a read error. The chain links TRBV7-2 to TRBJ2-1, with 7 bases lining up with TRBD2. This CDR3 contains 16 residues. Germline loops: CDR1 SGHTA, CDR2 FQGNSA. CDR3 sequence reads: CASGLGPGAGEHEQFF. As DNA, the CDR3 is TGTGCCAGCGGCTTAGGGCCGGGTGCGGGAGAGCATGAGCAGTTCTTC.

In its sample, this clonotype was seen many times. V is TRBV6-1 and J is TRBJ2-1; D is possibly TRBD1 (6 bases). Germline loops: CDR1 MNHNS, CDR2 SASEGT. Trimming took off 7 bases at V and 6 bases at J, with 10 bases between the two ends. The length of the CDR3 is 12 residues. CDR3 protein: CASNRVGNEQFF. CDR3 bases: TGTGCCAGCAACAGGGTGGGCAATGAGCAGTTCTTC.

This chain uses TRBV30 with TRBJ2-6; tentatively, D is TRBD2 (6 bases). The CDR3 runs to 15 residues. Germline loops: CDR1 GTSNPN, CDR2 SVGIG (reference sequence). V lost 5 bases and J 0 bases, leaving 11 bases between the germline ends. DNA of the CDR3: TGTGCCTGGTGGGACTTCCCCTCTGGGGCCAACGTCCTGACTTTC. It codes for CAWWDFPSGANVLTF.

The chain has TRBV6-2 or TRBV6-3 and TRBJ2-3; 10 bases match TRBD2. V lost 2 bases, J lost 3 bases, and 11 bases stayed unmatched. There are 18 residues in the CDR3. Germline values: CDR1 MNHEY, CDR2 SVGEGT. CDR3 amino acids: CASSYPLGLAVATDTQYF. The CDR3, as DNA: TGTGCCAGCAGTTACCCCCTCGGACTAGCGGTAGCGACAGATACGCAGTATTTT.

This clonotype showed up just a few times. The chain carries TRBV2 and TRBJ1-1, with D perhaps TRBD1 (6 bases). The V gene's germline CDR1 is SNHLY and CDR2 FYNNEI. Deletions cut 10 bases from V and 1 base from J, with 7 bases between. This CDR3 has 11 residues. The CDR3 loop reads CAIQGNTEAFF. CDR3 DNA: TGTGCCATACAGGGGAACACTGAAGCTTTCTTT.

This clonotype has ten or more counts. The chain employs TRBV12-3 or TRBV12-4 and TRBJ2-1; perhaps TRBD2 as D (6 bases). CDR3 length equals 12 residues. The V and J ends lost 5 bases and 9 bases respectively, with 11 bases between them. The CDR3 is CASSIHSGEQFF. Here the CDR3 DNA reads TGTGCCAGCAGTATACATAGCGGTGAGCAGTTCTTC.

This clonotype appeared many times. The genes are TRBV11-2 and TRBJ2-1; D is uncertain. Germline assignment: CDR1 SGHAT and CDR2 FQNNGV. Between the trimmed V and J ends, which lost 2 bases and 0 bases, there was a span of 8 bases. The CDR3 has 15 residues. Here the CDR3 DNA reads TGTGCCAGCAGCTTAAACCCGTCCTCCTACAATGAGCAGTTCTTC. Translated: CASSLNPSSYNEQFF.

This clonotype was seen a few times. V usage is TRBV27 and J usage is TRBJ2-5, with a weak D call TRBD2 (6 bases). CDR1 MNHEY and CDR2 SMNVEV come from the germline V gene (reference sequence). CDR3 length: 13 amino acids. V dropped 1 base and J dropped 5 bases, with 8 bases sitting between them. The CDR3 spells CASSLLGRETQYF. Here the CDR3 DNA reads TGTGCCAGCAGTTTATTGGGGAGGGAGACCCAGTACTTC.

This clonotype was observed many times. The CDR3 here is CASTGLARNEQFF. CDR3 sequence (DNA): TGTGCCAGCACCGGACTAGCGAGAAATGAGCAGTTCTTC. The rearrangement links TRBV28 to TRBJ2-1; 9 bases line up with TRBD2. J was trimmed by 7 bases and V by 7 bases; bases with no gene match: 5. The germline CDR1 and CDR2 sequences are MDHEN and SYDVKM. The CDR3 has 13 amino acids.

This clonotype came up many times. The V and J genes are TRBV7-3 and TRBJ2-3; D might be TRBD1 or TRBD2, each matching 5 bases. The CDR3 has 15 residues. Trimming took off 5 bases at V and 2 bases at J, with 14 bases between the two ends. The V gene's germline CDR1 is SGHTA and CDR2 FQGTGA. The CDR3 is CASSQTGTFTDTQYF. DNA of the CDR3: TGTGCCAGCAGCCAGACCGGGACCTTCACAGATACGCAGTATTTT.

This clonotype was observed a few times. The chain has TRBV27 and TRBJ2-3; 8 nucleotides match TRBD2. CDR3 size: 19 residues. Looked up from germline, CDR1 is MNHEY and CDR2 is SMNVEV (reference sequence). J lost 0 bases, V lost 2 bases, and 13 bases had no gene match. CDR3 DNA: TGTGCCAGCAGTTTACAGTGGACGCAGCGGGAGTCGAGCACAGATACGCAGTATTTT. It encodes CASSLQWTQRESSTDTQYF.

This clonotype was detected many times. The chain carries TRBV7-2 and TRBJ1-5, with D unresolved. This CDR3 spans 15 amino acids. Trimming shortened V by 5 bases and J by 7 bases, and 18 bases separated the two germline ends. Germline CDR1 and CDR2: SGHTA and FQGNSA. The CDR3 bases are TGTGCCAGCAGCCCACCCCCGGGATCGGGCCAGCCCCAGCATTTT. This translates into CASSPPPGSGQPQHF.

Ten or more counts support this clonotype. The rearrangement uses TRBV11-2 and TRBJ1-4; D may be TRBD1 (6 bases). The CDR3 spans 15 residues. Germline values: CDR1 SGHAT, CDR2 FQNNGV. The germline V and J ends were trimmed by 1 base and 3 bases, with 9 bases remaining between them. The CDR3 region has the DNA TGTGCCAGCAGCTTAGGAGGGGGTCCTAATGAAAAACTGTTTTTT. This sequence encodes CASSLGGGPNEKLFF.

This clonotype occurred many times. J is TRBJ2-3 and V is TRBV24-1, with D possibly TRBD2 on 6 matching bases. CDR3 length equals 16 residues. Germline V gene data show CDR1 as KGHDR and CDR2 as SFDVKD. The germline V and J ends were trimmed by 5 bases and 1 base, with 15 bases remaining between them. CDR3 in amino acids: CATSGGALGGTDTQYF. The CDR3 DNA reads TGTGCCACCAGTGGCGGGGCCTTAGGAGGCACAGATACGCAGTATTTT.

This clonotype was seen repeatedly, ten times or more. The chain is built from TRBV6-1 and TRBJ1-1; 12 positions match TRBD1. V dropped 8 bases and J dropped 2; count of bases not matched to a gene: 12. The CDR3 covers 17 residues. Germline V gene lookup returns CDR1 MNHNS and CDR2 SASEGT. CDR3 region: CASGGTGGPPDNTEAFF. DNA for the CDR3: TGTGCCAGCGGGGGGACAGGGGGCCCACCCGACAACACTGAAGCTTTCTTT.

In its sample, this clonotype was seen a few times. This chain connects TRBV4-2 to TRBJ2-7; tentative D call: TRBD2 (6 bases). Germline V gene sequence: CDR1 LGHNA, CDR2 YNFKEQ. Trimming stripped 0 bases from V and 2 bases from J, with 17 bases between. The CDR3 sequence is 17 residues long. The CDR3 coding sequence is TGTGCCAGCAGCCAAGACTTAGGCGCGGGGCCCGCCTACGAGCAGTACTTC. It encodes CASSQDLGAGPAYEQYF.

In its sample, this clonotype was seen a few times. The V and J genes are TRBV20-1 and TRBJ2-5, with D tentatively TRBD2 (5 bases). From germline, CDR1 is DFQATT and CDR2 SNEGSKA (reference sequence). The CDR3 has 14 residues. Trimming pared 1 base from V and 5 bases from J, leaving 14 bases between. DNA for the CDR3: TGCAGTGCTAGAGGCGGGTCTAGGTGGGAGACCCAGTACTTC. It yields the protein CSARGGSRWETQYF.

This chain joins TRBV29-1 and TRBJ1-1; weak D call: TRBD1 (5 bases). The germline V and J ends were trimmed by 3 bases and 1 base, with 12 bases remaining between them. The CDR3 runs 14 residues. The germline V gene encodes CDR1 SQVTM and CDR2 ANQGSEA. This CDR3 is CSVEGRVANTEAFF. CDR3 sequence (DNA): TGCAGCGTTGAGGGGCGAGTGGCGAACACTGAAGCTTTCTTT. Using reference TRBV29-1 and TRBJ1-1 for the parts outside the CDR3, the full variable domain is SAVISQKPSRDICQRGTSLTIQCQVDSQVTMMFWYRQQPGQSLTLIATANQGSEATYESGFVIDKFPISRPNLTFSTLTVSNMSPEDSSIYLCSVEGRVANTEAFFGQGTRLTVV.

There are many counts of this clonotype. The chain uses TRBV3-1 and TRBJ2-7; 8 bases are shared with TRBD2. V gave up 2 bases and J gave up 6 bases; unmatched junction bases: 0. This CDR3 comprises 12 residues. CDR1 and CDR2 (germline): LGHDT, YNNKEL (reference sequence). Written as DNA, the CDR3 is TGTGCCAGCAGCCAAAGCGGGGGCGAGCAGTACTTC. Its translation is CASSQSGGEQYF.